This passage covers 6 T cell receptor beta chains from one sample sequenced in a study of monozygotic twins with inflammatory bowel disease. TCRdb re-called the 5' RACE reads and catalogs CDR3 proteins one per entry, DNA excluded. The sample has under 200,000 distinct CDR3 sequences. The sequenced material came from blood. These receptors all stem from a human donor with ulcerative colitis or Crohn's disease, or a healthy co-twin of an affected twin (not recorded which).

The chain has TRBV24-1 and TRBJ1-2; the TCRdb call, TRBD1, lacks DNA for checking. Looked up from germline, CDR1 is KGHDR and CDR2 is SFDVKD. This CDR3 region has 15 residues. CDR3 sequence: CATSDWKQGSYGYTF.

V is TRBV7-2 and J is TRBJ2-7; TCRdb designates TRBD1, a call that cannot be tested without DNA. The CDR3 sequence is 15 residues long. CDR1 is SGHTA and CDR2 is FQGNSA in the germline V gene. Here the CDR3 reads CASSLNPGQGYEQYF. Full variable domain (missing parts from reference TRBV7-2 and TRBJ2-7): GAGVSQSPSNKVTEKGKDVELRCDPISGHTALYWYRQSLGQGLEFLIYFQGNSAPDKSGLPSDRFSAERTGGSVSTLTIQRTQQEDSAVYLCASSLNPGQGYEQYFGPGTRLTVT.

The V and J genes are TRBV3-1 and TRBJ1-1; TCRdb designates TRBD1, a call that cannot be tested without DNA. This CDR3 comprises 14 residues. Germline V gene sequence: CDR1 LGHDT, CDR2 YNNKEL (reference sequence). The CDR3 loop is CASSPRTANTEAFF.

The rearrangement links TRBV5-4 to TRBJ2-5; there is no DNA to check the TCRdb D call of TRBD1. The CDR3 length is 14 residues. Germline V CDR1 and CDR2: SGHNT, YYREEE (reference sequence). CDR3 in amino acids: CASSYSTGGQTQYF.

This sequence joins TRBV10-3 and TRBJ2-2; absent DNA, TCRdb's TRBD1 call cannot be checked. This CDR3 spans 14 amino acids. Germline CDR1 is ENHRY and CDR2 is SYGVKD. Here the CDR3 reads CAIRGPLNTGELFF.

This chain connects TRBV12-3 or TRBV12-4 to TRBJ2-5; no DNA is available, so the TRBD2 call from TCRdb remains unchecked. The CDR3 runs 14 residues. This chain's CDR3 is CASRDGLTQETQYF.